This TCR beta chain originates from a study of cytomegalovirus exposure and HLA in healthy donors. Vbeta (60) and Jbeta (13) primers were used in the PCR. Profiled with immunoSEQ multiplex PCR; TCRdb holds only in-frame clones, not every one. This sample carries roughly 120,000 clones, about 79% of them seen once, and the ten largest clones take around 4.5%. Germline V lookup: CDR1 MGHRA, CDR2 YSYEKL. The CDR3 sequence is 16 residues long. V gave up 1 base and J gave up 7 bases; unmatched junction bases: 5. Source material: PBMCs. The receptor was derived from a young man in good health and CMV-seropositive. The chain combines TRBV4-1 with TRBJ1-6, with 9 bases matching TRBD1. The CDR3 loop reads CASSQVGQGFNSPLHF. Written as DNA, the CDR3 is TGCGCCAGCAGCCAAGTGGGACAGGGTTTCAATTCACCCCTCCACTTT.